The TCR beta chain under discussion was sequenced for a study of blood T cells in healthy people across ages. Study details: For every two T cells, template switching captured about one barcoded beta molecule.

The ends lost 2 bases at V and 2 bases at J; junction bases unmatched: 5. CDR3 length equals 15 residues. Germline V CDR1 and CDR2: SGHRS, YFSETQ. Concerning this clonotype: Its antigen is undetermined.

Study findings and constraints: Age showed a roughly linear inverse relationship with TCR beta diversity per million T cells. Naive and antigen-experienced cells were not separated, limiting conclusive comparison.

A second about 6 to 12 cycle PCR used barcoded and J-beta primers. Per-sample output comprised a minimum of 2.5 million paired-end reads containing CDR3. Each CDR3 protein gets one entry after TCRdb re-called the 5' RACE reads with MiXCR. Among 550,000 to 750,000 distinct CDR3 sequences, 21% were seen once, and the ten largest hold 3.5% to 4%. Sequenced: blood. The chain is built from TRBV5-1 and TRBJ2-5, with TRBD1 identical over 8 bases. This receptor was identified in a man aged 65-85 years in good health. CDR3 sequence reads: CASSLGRGQQETQYF. The CDR3, as DNA: TGCGCCAGCAGCTTAGGCAGGGGGCAACAAGAGACCCAGTACTTC.